Sequencing of this T cell receptor (beta chain) was carried out in a study of control samples from healthy donors and cancer patients. Trimming removed 4 bases at V and 7 bases at J, with 9 bases between. CDR1 and CDR2 from the germline V gene are SGHTS and YDEGEE. This CDR3 region has 12 residues. Assay used: immunoSEQ multiplex PCR; TCRdb lists only in-frame clones, some missing. In the table there are approximately 150,000 clones, about 90% of which are singletons. The TCR sequence derives from a woman in her 30s in good health. This chain uses TRBV5-8 with TRBJ1-5; TRBD1 is a possible D gene (5 bases). Material for sequencing was blood. In DNA, the CDR3 is TGTGCCAGCAGCCCGACAGCCCAGCCCCAGCATTTT. Translated: CASSPTAQPQHF.